This TCR beta chain was sequenced for a study of breast tumors, draining lymph nodes, adjacent tissues. This clonotype was observed many times. Its antigen is not identified. TCRdb re-derived calls from the multiplex PCR reads in MiXCR, one entry per CDR3 protein. The sample holds 100,000 to 150,000 distinct CDR3 sequences, 20% to 25% seen once. Axillary draining lymph nodes of breast cancer patients supplied the node samples. Whole-study results and caveats: Data only fit, rather than demonstrated, lymph node origin of most tumor T cells. Luminal-like breast cancer showed significantly greater tumor-nontumor repertoire similarity than basal-like breast cancer did. Tumor TCR diversity was below lymph nodes but above nontumor tissue.

The receptor was derived from a female donor with breast cancer. Some clones in this sample may be carry-over from other donors' samples. Sequenced: axillary lymph node tissue.

Here the CDR3 DNA reads TGTGCCAGTAGTACATCCTCTTGGGACAGGGAAGATGGCTACACCTTC. Translation gives CASSTSSWDREDGYTF. This chain connects TRBV19 to TRBJ1-2, with 9 bases aligning to TRBD1. There are 16 residues in the CDR3. J lost 6 bases, V lost 4 bases, and 12 bases had no gene match. CDR1 is LNHDA and CDR2 is SQIVND in the germline V gene (reference sequence).